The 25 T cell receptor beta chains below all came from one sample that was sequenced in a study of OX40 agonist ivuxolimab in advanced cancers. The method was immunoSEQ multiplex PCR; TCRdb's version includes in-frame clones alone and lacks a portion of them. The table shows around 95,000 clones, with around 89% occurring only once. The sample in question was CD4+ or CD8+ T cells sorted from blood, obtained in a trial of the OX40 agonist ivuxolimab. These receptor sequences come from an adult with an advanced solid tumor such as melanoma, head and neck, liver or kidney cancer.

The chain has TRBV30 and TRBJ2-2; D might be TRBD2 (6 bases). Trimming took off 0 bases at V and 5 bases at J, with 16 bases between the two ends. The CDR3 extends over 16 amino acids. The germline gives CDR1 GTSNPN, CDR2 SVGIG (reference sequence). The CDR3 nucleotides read TGTGCCTGGAGTGTTCGCACGCCGGCGGGGACCGGGGAGCTGTTTTTT. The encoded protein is CAWSVRTPAGTGELFF.

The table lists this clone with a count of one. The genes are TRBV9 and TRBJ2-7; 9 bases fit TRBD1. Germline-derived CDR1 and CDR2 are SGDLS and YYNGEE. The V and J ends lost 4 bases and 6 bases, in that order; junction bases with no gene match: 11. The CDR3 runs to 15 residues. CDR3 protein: CASSPGDRVAREQYF. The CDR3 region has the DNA TGTGCCAGCAGCCCCGGGGACAGGGTGGCTCGCGAGCAGTACTTC. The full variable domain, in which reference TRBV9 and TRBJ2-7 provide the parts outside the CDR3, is DSGVTQTPKHLITATGQRVTLRCSPRSGDLSVYWYQQSLDQGLQFLIQYYNGEERAKGNILERFSAQQFPDLHSELNLSSLELGDSALYFCASSPGDRVAREQYFGPGTRLTVT.

CDR3 sequence (DNA): TGTGCCAGCAGTGAAGAGTTTCGGGTCCTTTATGGCTACACCTTC. Translation: CASSEEFRVLYGYTF. This chain uses TRBV6-1 with TRBJ1-2; no definite D call. The CDR3 sequence is 15 residues long. Trimming stripped 1 base from V and 5 bases from J, with 14 bases between. Per germline, CDR1 MNHNS and CDR2 SASEGT.

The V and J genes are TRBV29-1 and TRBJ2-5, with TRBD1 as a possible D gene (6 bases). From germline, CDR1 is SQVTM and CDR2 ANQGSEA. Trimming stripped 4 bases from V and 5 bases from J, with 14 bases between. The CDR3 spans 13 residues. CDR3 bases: TGCAGCGTTGGAGGGGGATGGGGCGAGACCCAGTACTTC. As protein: CSVGGGWGETQYF. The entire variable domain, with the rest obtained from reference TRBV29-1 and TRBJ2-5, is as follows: SAVISQKPSRDICQRGTSLTIQCQVDSQVTMMFWYRQQPGQSLTLIATANQGSEATYESGFVIDKFPISRPNLTFSTLTVSNMSPEDSSIYLCSVGGGWGETQYFGPGTRLLVL.

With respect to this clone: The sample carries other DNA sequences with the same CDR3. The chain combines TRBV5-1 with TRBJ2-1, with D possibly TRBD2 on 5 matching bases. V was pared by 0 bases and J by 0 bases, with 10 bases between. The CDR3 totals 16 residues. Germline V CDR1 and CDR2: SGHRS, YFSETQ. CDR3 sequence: CASSLVAGSSYNEQFF. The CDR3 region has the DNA TGCGCCAGCAGCTTGGTGGCGGGCAGCTCCTACAATGAGCAGTTCTTC.

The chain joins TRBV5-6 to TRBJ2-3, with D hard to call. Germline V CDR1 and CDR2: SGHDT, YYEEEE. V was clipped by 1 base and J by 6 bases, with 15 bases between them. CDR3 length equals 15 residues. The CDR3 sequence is CASSLMGPVSDTQYF. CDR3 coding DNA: TGTGCCAGCAGCTTGATGGGCCCAGTGTCGGATACGCAGTATTTT.

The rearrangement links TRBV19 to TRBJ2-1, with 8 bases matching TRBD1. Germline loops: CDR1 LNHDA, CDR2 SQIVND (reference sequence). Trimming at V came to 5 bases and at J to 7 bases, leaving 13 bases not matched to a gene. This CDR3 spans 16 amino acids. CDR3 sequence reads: CASSVVGQGLRNEQFF. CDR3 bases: TGTGCCAGTAGTGTCGTTGGACAGGGTCTTAGGAATGAGCAGTTCTTC.

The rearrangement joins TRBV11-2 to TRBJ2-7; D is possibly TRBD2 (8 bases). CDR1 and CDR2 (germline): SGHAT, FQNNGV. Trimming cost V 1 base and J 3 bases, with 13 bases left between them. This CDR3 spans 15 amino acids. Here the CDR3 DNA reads TGTGCCAGCAGCTTAGCGGGAGGGGGCGGCTACGAGCAGTACTTC. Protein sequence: CASSLAGGGGYEQYF.

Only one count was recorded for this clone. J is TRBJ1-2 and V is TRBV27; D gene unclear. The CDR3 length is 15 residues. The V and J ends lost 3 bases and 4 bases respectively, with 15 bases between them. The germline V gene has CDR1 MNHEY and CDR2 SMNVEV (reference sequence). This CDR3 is CASSLIPDARYGYTF. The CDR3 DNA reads TGTGCCAGCAGTTTGATCCCGGACGCTCGCTATGGCTACACCTTC.

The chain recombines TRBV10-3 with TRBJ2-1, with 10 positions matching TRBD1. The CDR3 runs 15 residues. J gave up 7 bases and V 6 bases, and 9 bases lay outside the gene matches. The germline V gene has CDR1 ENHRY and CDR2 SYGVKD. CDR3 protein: CAISKGGQGWNEQFF. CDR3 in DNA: TGTGCCATCAGCAAGGGGGGACAGGGGTGGAATGAGCAGTTCTTC.

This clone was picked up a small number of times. CDR3 DNA sequence: TGCGCCAGCAGCTTCGGGGCAGGGGCCTACGAGCAGTACTTC. This sequence encodes CASSFGAGAYEQYF. The chain is built from TRBV5-1 and TRBJ2-7, with D possibly TRBD1 on 6 matching bases. CDR1 SGHRS and CDR2 YFSETQ come from the germline V gene. V lost 2 bases and J 2 bases, leaving 11 bases between the germline ends. The CDR3 contains 14 residues.

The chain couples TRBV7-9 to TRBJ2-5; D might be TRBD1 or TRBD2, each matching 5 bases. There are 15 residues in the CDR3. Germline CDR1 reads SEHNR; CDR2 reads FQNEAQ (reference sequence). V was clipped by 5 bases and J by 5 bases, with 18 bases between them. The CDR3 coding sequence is TGTGCCAGCAGCCTCCGGGGCCGGGTACGGGAGACCCAGTACTTC. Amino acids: CASSLRGRVRETQYF.

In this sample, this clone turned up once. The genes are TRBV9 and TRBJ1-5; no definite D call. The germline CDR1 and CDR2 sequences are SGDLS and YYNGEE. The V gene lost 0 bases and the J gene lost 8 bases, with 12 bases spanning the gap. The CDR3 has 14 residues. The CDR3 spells CASSVGVGLEPQHF. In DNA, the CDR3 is TGTGCCAGCAGCGTAGGCGTCGGACTTGAGCCCCAGCATTTT.

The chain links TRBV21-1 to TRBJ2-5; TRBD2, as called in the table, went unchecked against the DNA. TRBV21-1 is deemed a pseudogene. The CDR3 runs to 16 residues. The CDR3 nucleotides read TGTGCCAGCAGCAAACGCCACCGGGAGGCCCAAGAGACCCAGTACTTC. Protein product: CASSKRHREAQETQYF.

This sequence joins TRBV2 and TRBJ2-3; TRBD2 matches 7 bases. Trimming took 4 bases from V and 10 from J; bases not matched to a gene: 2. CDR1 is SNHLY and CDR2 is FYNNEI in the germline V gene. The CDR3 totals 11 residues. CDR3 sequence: CASSVAGSQYF. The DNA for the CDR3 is TGTGCCAGCAGTGTAGCGGGTTCGCAGTATTTT.

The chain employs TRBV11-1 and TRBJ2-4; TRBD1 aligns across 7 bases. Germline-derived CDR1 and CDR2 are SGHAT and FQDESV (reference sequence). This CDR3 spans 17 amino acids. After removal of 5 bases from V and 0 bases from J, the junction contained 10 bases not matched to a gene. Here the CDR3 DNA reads TGTGCCAGCAGCCCGGGCCTCGACAGGGTAGCCAAAAACATTCAGTACTTC. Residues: CASSPGLDRVAKNIQYF.

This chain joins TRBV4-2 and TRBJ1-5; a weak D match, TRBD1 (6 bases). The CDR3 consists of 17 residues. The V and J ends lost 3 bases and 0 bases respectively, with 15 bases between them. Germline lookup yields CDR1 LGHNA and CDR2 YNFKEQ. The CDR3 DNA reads TGTGCCAGCAGCCAGGGGGGCCAAGGCGATAGCAATCAGCCCCAGCATTTT. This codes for CASSQGGQGDSNQPQHF.

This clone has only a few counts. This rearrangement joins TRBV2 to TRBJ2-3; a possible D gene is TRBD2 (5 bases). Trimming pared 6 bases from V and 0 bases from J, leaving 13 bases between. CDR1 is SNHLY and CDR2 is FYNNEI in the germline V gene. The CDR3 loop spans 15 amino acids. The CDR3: CASSSDLASTDTQYF. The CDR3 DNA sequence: TGTGCCAGCAGCTCAGACCTAGCTAGCACAGATACGCAGTATTTT.

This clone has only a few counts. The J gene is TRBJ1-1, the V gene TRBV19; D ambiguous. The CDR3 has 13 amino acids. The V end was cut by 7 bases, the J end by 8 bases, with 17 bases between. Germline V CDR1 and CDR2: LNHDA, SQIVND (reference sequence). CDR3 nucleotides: TGTGCCAGTATTATGAGTAGGAGTTCCGAAGCTTTCTTT. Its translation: CASIMSRSSEAFF.

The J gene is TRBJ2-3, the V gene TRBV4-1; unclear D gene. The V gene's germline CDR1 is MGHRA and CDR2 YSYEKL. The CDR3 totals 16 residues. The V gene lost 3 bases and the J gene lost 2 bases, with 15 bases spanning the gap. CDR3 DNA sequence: TGCGCCAGCAGCCATTTTTCTAGACTCCACACAGATACGCAGTATTTT. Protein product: CASSHFSRLHTDTQYF.

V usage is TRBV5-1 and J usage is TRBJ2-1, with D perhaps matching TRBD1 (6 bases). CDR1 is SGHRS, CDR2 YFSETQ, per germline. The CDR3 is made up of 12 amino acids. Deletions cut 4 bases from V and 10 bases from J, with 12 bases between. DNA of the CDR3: TGCGCCAGCAGCGAACAGGGCCCCGAGCAGTTCTTC. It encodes CASSEQGPEQFF.

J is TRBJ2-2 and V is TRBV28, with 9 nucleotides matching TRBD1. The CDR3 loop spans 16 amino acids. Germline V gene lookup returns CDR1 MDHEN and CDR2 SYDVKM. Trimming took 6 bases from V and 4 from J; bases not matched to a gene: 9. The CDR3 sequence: CASRPTGGAGTGELFF. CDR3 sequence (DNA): TGTGCCAGCAGACCCACAGGGGGCGCAGGCACCGGGGAGCTGTTTTTT.

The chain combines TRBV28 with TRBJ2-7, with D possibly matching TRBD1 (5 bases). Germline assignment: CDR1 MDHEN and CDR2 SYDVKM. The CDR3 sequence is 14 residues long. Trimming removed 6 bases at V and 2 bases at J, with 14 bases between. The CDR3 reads CASSGQGFTYEQYF. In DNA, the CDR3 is TGTGCCAGCAGCGGGCAGGGATTTACCTACGAGCAGTACTTC.

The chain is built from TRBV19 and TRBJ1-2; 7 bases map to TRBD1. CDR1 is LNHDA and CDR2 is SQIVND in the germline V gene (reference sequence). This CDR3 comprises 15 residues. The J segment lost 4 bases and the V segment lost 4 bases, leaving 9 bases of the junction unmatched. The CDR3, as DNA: TGTGCCAGTAGTAAGTCCTTTGACAGGGCCTATGGCTACACCTTC. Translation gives CASSKSFDRAYGYTF.

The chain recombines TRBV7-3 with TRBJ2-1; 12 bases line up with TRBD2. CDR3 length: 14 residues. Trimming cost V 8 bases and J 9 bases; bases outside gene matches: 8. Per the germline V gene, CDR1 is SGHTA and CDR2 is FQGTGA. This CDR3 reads CASATSGRMSEQFF. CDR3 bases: TGTGCCAGCGCCACTAGCGGGAGGATGTCTGAGCAGTTCTTC. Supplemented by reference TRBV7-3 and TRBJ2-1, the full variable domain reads GAGVSQTPSNKVTEKGKYVELRCDPISGHTALYWYRQSLGQGPEFLIYFQGTGAADDSGLPNDRFFAVRPEGSVSTLKIQRTERGDSAVYLCASATSGRMSEQFFGPGTRLTVL.